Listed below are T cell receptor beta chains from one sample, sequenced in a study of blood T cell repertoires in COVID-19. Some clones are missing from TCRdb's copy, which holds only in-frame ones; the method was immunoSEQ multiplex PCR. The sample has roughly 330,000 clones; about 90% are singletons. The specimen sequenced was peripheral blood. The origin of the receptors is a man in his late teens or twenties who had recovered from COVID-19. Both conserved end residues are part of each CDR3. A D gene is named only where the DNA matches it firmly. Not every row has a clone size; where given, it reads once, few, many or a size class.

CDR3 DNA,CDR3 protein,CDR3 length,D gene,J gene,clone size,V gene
TGTGCCAGCAGCCTCGGACAGTGGAATGGCTACACCTTC,CASSLGQWNGYTF,13,NA,TRBJ1-2,NA,TRBV14
TGTGCCAGCAGCTTGGGCCTCCAGACAGATACGCAGTATTTT,CASSLGLQTDTQYF,14,NA,TRBJ2-3,NA,TRBV7-8
TGTGCCAGCTCACCCCGGAGTAGCCCCTACGAGCAGTACTTC,CASSPRSSPYEQYF,14,NA,TRBJ2-7,once,TRBV18
TGTGCCAGCAGCGTAGGGCAGACAACCTACGAGCAGTACTTC,CASSVGQTTYEQYF,14,NA,TRBJ2-7,NA,TRBV9
TGTGCCAGTAAGTGGCCCACCGGGGAGCTGTTTTTT,CASKWPTGELFF,12,NA,TRBJ2-2,NA,TRBV19
TGTGCCAGCAGTGATAAGGGGGGCTACACCTTC,CASSDKGGYTF,11,NA,TRBJ1-2,NA,TRBV6-1
TGTGCCAGCAGGTATGGGGCGAAGAACACTGAAGCTTTCTTT,CASRYGAKNTEAFF,14,NA,TRBJ1-1,NA,TRBV7-9
TGCGCCAGCAGACGGGAGGGGGGAATCACTGAAGCTTTCTTT,CASRREGGITEAFF,14,NA,TRBJ1-1,NA,TRBV5-1
TGCGCCAGCAGCTTGGAGGGACAGGGGTTTAGCGAGCAGTACTTC,CASSLEGQGFSEQYF,15,TRBD1,TRBJ2-7,NA,TRBV5-1
TGTGCCAGCAGTGACAGGGGCGGCGGAACGCAGTTCTTC,CASSDRGGGTQFF,13,NA,TRBJ2-1,NA,TRBV2
TGTGCCAGCAGGCCGGGACAGACCTACGAGCAGTACTTC,CASRPGQTYEQYF,13,TRBD1,TRBJ2-7,NA,TRBV7-8
TGTGCCAGCAGTAGAAAAGCCACTGAAGCTTTCTTT,CASSRKATEAFF,12,NA,TRBJ1-1,NA,TRBV2
TGTGCTAGTGGCAGGGGGACATCGAATCAGCCCCAGCATTTT,CASGRGTSNQPQHF,14,TRBD1,TRBJ1-5,few,TRBV12-5
TGTGCCAGCAGTCAACTAGCCAACTACGAGCAGTACTTC,CASSQLANYEQYF,13,NA,TRBJ2-7,NA,TRBV6-5
TGTGCCAGCAGCGTTTCACAGGGGATCGGCGAAAAACTGTTTTTT,CASSVSQGIGEKLFF,15,TRBD1,TRBJ1-4,NA,TRBV9
TGTGCCAGCAGCTTGAGGGGTCCAGATACGCAGTATTTT,CASSLRGPDTQYF,13,NA,TRBJ2-3,NA,TRBV5-6
TGTGCCAGTAGTATCGTTGGGGGGGCGGTCAATCAGCCCCAGCATTTT,CASSIVGGAVNQPQHF,16,NA,TRBJ1-5,once,TRBV19
TGCGCCAGCAGCCCTGCGGCAGAAAGATACGATACCCCCGACAAAAACATTCAGTACTTC,CASSPAAERYDTPDKNIQYF,20,NA,TRBJ2-4,NA,TRBV4-3
TGTGCCAGCAGTGATGAACAGGGGCTATCTGGGGCCAACGTCCTGACTTTC,CASSDEQGLSGANVLTF,17,TRBD1,TRBJ2-6,NA,TRBV2
TGCAGCGGGCGAGCAGGGGCGGAGACCCAGTACTTC,CSGRAGAETQYF,12,NA,TRBJ2-5,NA,TRBV29-1
TGTGCCAGTAAGAGGGGGAATGAGCAGTTCTTC,CASKRGNEQFF,11,NA,TRBJ2-1,once,TRBV19